The 11 T cell receptor beta chains given below trace back to one sample, sequenced in a study of cytomegalovirus exposure and HLA in healthy donors. Use of 60 Vbeta and 13 Jbeta primers characterized the PCR. TCRdb's copy holds only in-frame clones and misses some; the assay was immunoSEQ multiplex PCR. The data show about 100,000 clones, with around 81% seen just once and less than 4.5% held by the top ten. Sequencing was done on a sample of PBMCs. These receptors were obtained from a woman aged 70-85 years in good health and CMV-seropositive.

The V and J genes are TRBV6-5 and TRBJ2-1, with TRBD2 matching 10 bases. V gave up 4 bases and J gave up 0 bases; unmatched junction bases: 3. CDR3 length: 16 amino acids. Germline V gene lookup returns CDR1 MNHEY and CDR2 SVGAGI. The CDR3 DNA reads TGTGCCAGCAGTTCTAGCGGGAGAAACTCCTACAATGAGCAGTTCTTC. It specifies CASSSSGRNSYNEQFF.

V usage is TRBV14 and J usage is TRBJ2-1, with 13 bases aligning to TRBD2. The CDR3 totals 17 residues. Trimming took 4 bases from V and 3 from J; bases not matched to a gene: 6. Germline CDR1 SGHDN, CDR2 FVKESK. For the CDR3, the DNA is TGTGCCAGCAGCCGCGGGACTAGCGGGGTATACTACAATGAGCAGTTCTTC. Translating it yields CASSRGTSGVYYNEQFF. Based on the CDR3 plus reference TRBV14 and TRBJ2-1, the full variable domain is EAGVTQFPSHSVIEKGQTVTLRCDPISGHDNLYWYRRVMGKEIKFLLHFVKESKQDESGMPNNRFLAERTGGTYSTLKVQPAELEDSGVYFCASSRGTSGVYYNEQFFGPGTRLTVL.

The chain recombines TRBV5-4 with TRBJ2-1; D might be TRBD2 (6 bases). Trimming cost V 0 bases and J 5 bases, with 15 bases left between them. The V gene's germline CDR1 is SGHNT and CDR2 YYREEE (reference sequence). This CDR3 has 16 residues. The CDR3 loop reads CASSLVGRGMNNEQFF. The CDR3 coding sequence is TGTGCCAGCAGCTTGGTAGGGCGGGGAATGAACAATGAGCAGTTCTTC.

The chain joins TRBV18 to TRBJ2-5, with D perhaps TRBD2 (5 bases). Germline lookup yields CDR1 KGHSH and CDR2 LQKENI. V was trimmed by 2 bases and J by 3 bases, leaving 7 bases between them. The CDR3 has 13 residues. The CDR3 spells CASSPRREETQYF. In DNA form, the CDR3 reads TGTGCCAGCTCACCAAGGCGGGAAGAGACCCAGTACTTC.

V usage is TRBV7-2 and J usage is TRBJ1-2, with TRBD1 identical over 8 bases. After removal of 6 bases from V and 4 bases from J, the junction contained 7 bases not matched to a gene. Germline V gene data show CDR1 as SGHTA and CDR2 as FQGNSA. This CDR3 contains 14 residues. For the CDR3, the DNA is TGTGCCAGCAGGCCCACGGGACAGGCCTATGGCTACACCTTC. Protein product: CASRPTGQAYGYTF.

This sequence joins TRBV6-5 and TRBJ2-5; possibly TRBD1 for D (6 bases). The CDR3 has 12 residues. Germline CDR1 is MNHEY and CDR2 is SVGAGI. With 6 bases removed from V and 3 bases from J, the gap between germline ends came to 8 bases. The CDR3 DNA reads as TGTGCCAGCAGAACAGGGAAAGAGACCCAGTACTTC. It is translated as CASRTGKETQYF.

The chain has TRBV2 and TRBJ2-4; weak D call: TRBD1 (7 bases). Per germline, CDR1 SNHLY and CDR2 FYNNEI. V was pared by 0 bases and J by 2 bases, with 17 bases between. This CDR3 spans 18 amino acids. The CDR3 reads CASSEAKRQGGTKNIQYF. The CDR3 DNA reads TGTGCCAGCAGTGAAGCCAAGAGACAGGGAGGTACCAAAAACATTCAGTACTTC.

The gene calls are TRBV2 and TRBJ1-2, with a weak D call TRBD1 (5 bases). This CDR3 is 15 amino acids long. V lost 5 bases and J 5 bases, leaving 18 bases between the germline ends. CDR1 is SNHLY and CDR2 is FYNNEI in the germline V gene. The CDR3 loop reads CASSSSGWLGYGYTF. The DNA for the CDR3 is TGTGCCAGCAGTTCCTCAGGGTGGCTGGGGTATGGCTACACCTTC.

This clone was seen more than once but under ten times. The chain employs TRBV4-2 and TRBJ2-3; TRBD2 matches 8 bases. This CDR3 has 19 residues. Germline CDR1 is LGHNA and CDR2 is YNFKEQ. V dropped 0 bases and J dropped 2; count of bases not matched to a gene: 13. The CDR3 spells CASSQDWAVLGGDTDTQYF. The CDR3 DNA is TGTGCCAGCAGCCAAGATTGGGCCGTCCTCGGGGGGGACACAGATACGCAGTATTTT.

This clone was counted only a few times. At the DNA level, this CDR3 is encoded by other sequences in the same sample as well. The V gene is TRBV18, the J gene TRBJ1-5; possibly TRBD1 for D (6 bases). Germline CDR1 and CDR2: KGHSH and LQKENI. Trimming took 3 bases from V and 7 from J, leaving 16 bases between them. The CDR3 runs to 15 residues. CDR3 bases: TGTGCCAGCTCACCCCCCCCAGGGGCGAACCAGCCCCAGCATTTT. Protein: CASSPPPGANQPQHF.

The CDR3 loop reads CASSVGGPQGYTF. Written as DNA, the CDR3 is TGTGCCAGCAGCGTAGGCGGGCCACAAGGCTACACCTTC. The rearrangement links TRBV9 to TRBJ1-2; D uncertain. The length of the CDR3 is 13 residues. Trimming shortened V by 0 bases and J by 8 bases, and 11 bases separated the two germline ends. Germline values: CDR1 SGDLS, CDR2 YYNGEE.